This T cell receptor (beta chain) was found in a study of cytomegalovirus exposure and HLA in healthy donors. Study outcomes and limitations: For most TCR sequences rarity was the rule, although some public TCRs occurred in many donors. Only CMV serostatus was available as immune exposure information.

At collection, donors were nominally healthy, but unrecorded immune exposures were probable. CDR3 length equals 15 residues. Germline values: CDR1 SGHDT, CDR2 YYEEEE. With 1 base removed from V and 1 base from J, the gap between germline ends came to 9 bases. PCR involved 60 Vbeta and 13 Jbeta primers. In the original processing: There were about 88 million unique TCR beta chains by a later count, and approximately 10 million of them were shared. The table came from immunoSEQ multiplex PCR; TCRdb's copy has only in-frame clones and leaves some out. The V and J calls and clone size come from that table; D and trimming were worked out from the DNA. The sample lists around 120,000 clones; around four fifths were seen once. With respect to this clone: The antigen remains unidentified.

The TCR sequence derives from a man aged 55-75 years in good health and CMV-seropositive. The sample comprised PBMCs. This chain links TRBV5-6 with TRBJ2-1, with TRBD1 as a possible D gene (6 bases). CDR3 coding DNA: TGTGCCAGCAGCTTGTGGACAGATTCCTACAATGAGCAGTTCTTC. This translates into CASSLWTDSYNEQFF.